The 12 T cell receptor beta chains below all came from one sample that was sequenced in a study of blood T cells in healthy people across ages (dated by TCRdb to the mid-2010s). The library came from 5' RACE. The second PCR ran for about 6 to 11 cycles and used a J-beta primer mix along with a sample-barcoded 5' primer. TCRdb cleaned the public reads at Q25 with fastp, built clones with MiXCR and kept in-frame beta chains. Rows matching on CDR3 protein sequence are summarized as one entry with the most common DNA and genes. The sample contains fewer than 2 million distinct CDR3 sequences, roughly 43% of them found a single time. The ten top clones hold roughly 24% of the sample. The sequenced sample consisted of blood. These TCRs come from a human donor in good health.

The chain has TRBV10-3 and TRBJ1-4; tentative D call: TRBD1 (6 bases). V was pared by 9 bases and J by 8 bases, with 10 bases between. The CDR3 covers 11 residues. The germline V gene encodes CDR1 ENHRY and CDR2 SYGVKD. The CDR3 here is CAIKDSEKLFF. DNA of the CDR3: TGTGCCATTAAGGACAGCGAAAAACTGTTTTTT.

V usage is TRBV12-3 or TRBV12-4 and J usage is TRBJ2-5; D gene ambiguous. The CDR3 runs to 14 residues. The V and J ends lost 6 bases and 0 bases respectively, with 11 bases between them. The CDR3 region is CASRGSSYQETQYF. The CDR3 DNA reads TGTGCCAGCAGGGGGTCTTCCTACCAAGAGACCCAGTACTTC.

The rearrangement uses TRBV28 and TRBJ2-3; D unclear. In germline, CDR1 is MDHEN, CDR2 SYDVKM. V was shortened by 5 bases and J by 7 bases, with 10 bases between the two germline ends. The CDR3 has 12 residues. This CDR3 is CASSRGGNTQYF. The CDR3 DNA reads TGTGCCAGCAGTCGTGGTGGGAATACGCAGTATTTT.

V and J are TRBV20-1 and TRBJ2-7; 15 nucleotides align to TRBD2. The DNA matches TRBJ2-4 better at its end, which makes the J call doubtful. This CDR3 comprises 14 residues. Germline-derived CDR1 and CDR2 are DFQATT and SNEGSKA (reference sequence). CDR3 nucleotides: TGCAGTGCCAGGACTAGCGGGGGGGAAAACATTCAGTACTTC. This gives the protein CSARTSGGENIQYF.

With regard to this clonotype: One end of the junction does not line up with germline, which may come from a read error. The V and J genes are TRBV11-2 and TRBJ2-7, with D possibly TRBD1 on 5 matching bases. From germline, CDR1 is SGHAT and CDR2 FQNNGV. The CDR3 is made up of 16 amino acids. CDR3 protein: CANSPLWGPLSYEQYF. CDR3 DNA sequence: TGTGCCAACAGCCCCCTTTGGGGCCCACTCTCCTACGAGCAGTACTTC.

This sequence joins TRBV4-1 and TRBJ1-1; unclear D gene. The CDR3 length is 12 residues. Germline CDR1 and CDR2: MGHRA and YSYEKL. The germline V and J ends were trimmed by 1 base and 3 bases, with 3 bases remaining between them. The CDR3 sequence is CASSQAHTEAFF. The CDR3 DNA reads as TGCGCCAGCAGCCAAGCGCACACTGAAGCTTTCTTT.

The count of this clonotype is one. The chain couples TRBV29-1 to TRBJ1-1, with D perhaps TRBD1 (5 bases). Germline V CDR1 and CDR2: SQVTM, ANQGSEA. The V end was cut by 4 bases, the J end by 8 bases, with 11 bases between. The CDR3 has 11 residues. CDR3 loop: CSVGGVREAFF. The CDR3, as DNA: TGCAGCGTTGGGGGGGTGAGGGAAGCTTTCTTT. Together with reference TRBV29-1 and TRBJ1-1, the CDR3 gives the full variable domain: SAVISQKPSRDICQRGTSLTIQCQVDSQVTMMFWYRQQPGQSLTLIATANQGSEATYESGFVIDKFPISRPNLTFSTLTVSNMSPEDSSIYLCSVGGVREAFFGQGTRLTVV.

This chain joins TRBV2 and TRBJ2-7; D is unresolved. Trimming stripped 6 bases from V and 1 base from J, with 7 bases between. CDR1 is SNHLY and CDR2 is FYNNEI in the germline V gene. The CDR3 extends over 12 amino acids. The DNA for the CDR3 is TGTGCCAGCAGATCAGCGTCCTACGAGCAGTACTTC. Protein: CASRSASYEQYF.

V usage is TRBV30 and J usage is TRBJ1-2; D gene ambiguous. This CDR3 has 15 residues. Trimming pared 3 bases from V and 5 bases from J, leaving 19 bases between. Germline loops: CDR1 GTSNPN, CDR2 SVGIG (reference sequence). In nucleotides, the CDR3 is TGTGCCTGGAGCCCGGACGCGCCGGACCCTTATGGCTACACCTTC. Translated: CAWSPDAPDPYGYTF.

The CDR3 protein is CALADSRLDTQYF. CDR3 coding DNA: TGTGCCCTGGCGGACTCCCGACTAGATACGCAGTATTTT. The V and J genes are TRBV7-8 and TRBJ2-3, with D perhaps matching TRBD2 (5 bases). The V gene's germline CDR1 is SGHVS and CDR2 FQNEAQ. There are 13 residues in the CDR3. Trimming cost V 11 bases and J 5 bases, with 17 bases left between them.

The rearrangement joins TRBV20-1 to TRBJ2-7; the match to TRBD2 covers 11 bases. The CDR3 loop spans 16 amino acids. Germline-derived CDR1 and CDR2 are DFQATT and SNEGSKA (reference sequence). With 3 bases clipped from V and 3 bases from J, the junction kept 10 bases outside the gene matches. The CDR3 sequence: CSASDPTSGEDYEQYF. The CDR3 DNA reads TGCAGTGCTAGCGACCCGACTAGCGGGGAGGACTACGAGCAGTACTTC.

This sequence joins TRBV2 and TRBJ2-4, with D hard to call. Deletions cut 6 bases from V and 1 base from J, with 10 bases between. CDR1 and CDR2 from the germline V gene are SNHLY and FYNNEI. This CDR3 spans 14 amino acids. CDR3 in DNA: TGTGCCAGCAGGGACGGTTGGGCCAAAAACATTCAGTACTTC. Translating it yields CASRDGWAKNIQYF.